This TCR beta chain comes out of a study of blood T cells in healthy people across ages. At least 5.5 micrograms of total RNA were extracted per sample. A second about 6 to 12 cycle PCR used barcoded and J-beta primers. A template-switch adaptor with 12 random nucleotides tagged each cDNA molecule. TCRdb used MiXCR to reprocess the 5' RACE reads, holding one entry per CDR3 protein. The data contain 800,000 to 900,000 distinct CDR3 sequences, approximately 67% of them singletons. This receptor was obtained from a young man in good health. The source material was blood.

The CDR3 here is CASSLIIPQGADSYEQYF. CDR3 coding DNA: TGTGCCAGCAGCTTAATCATCCCCCAGGGGGCGGATTCCTACGAGCAGTACTTC. The chain has TRBV7-2 and TRBJ2-7, with TRBD1 matching over 8 bases. The CDR3 runs 18 residues. The ends lost 2 bases at V and 1 base at J; junction bases unmatched: 13. Germline V gene sequence: CDR1 SGHTA, CDR2 FQGNSA. Full variable domain (rest looked up from reference TRBV7-2 and TRBJ2-7): GAGVSQSPSNKVTEKGKDVELRCDPISGHTALYWYRQSLGQGLEFLIYFQGNSAPDKSGLPSDRFSAERTGGSVSTLTIQRTQQEDSAVYLCASSLIIPQGADSYEQYFGPGTRLTVT.